Below, one T cell receptor beta chain is given with its context. This entry belongs to a study of cytomegalovirus exposure and HLA in healthy donors. The CDR3 runs 14 residues. The V gene's germline CDR1 is MNHEY and CDR2 SVGAGI. J gave up 4 bases and V 2 bases, and 4 bases lay outside the gene matches. PCR involved 60 Vbeta and 13 Jbeta primers. The protocol was immunoSEQ multiplex PCR, while the TCRdb copy is restricted to in-frame clones and leaves out a portion. Of over 150,000 clones listed, around 83% are singletons. The chain combines TRBV6-5 with TRBJ2-7; 8 bases agree with TRBD1. The sequenced sample was PBMCs. The clonotype was recovered from a girl aged 2 to 9 in good health and CMV-seropositive. CDR3 sequence reads: CASSYQGAYYEQYF. The CDR3 bases are TGTGCCAGCAGTTACCAGGGGGCTTATTACGAGCAGTACTTC.